The next 9 T cell receptor beta chains were all read from a single sample in a study of identical twins. Using its own MiXCR run on the 5' RACE reads, TCRdb lists one record per CDR3 protein. Altogether roughly 1,500,000 distinct CDR3 sequences are present, about 30% being singletons, with the ten largest covering about 0.3%. Sequencing was performed on cord blood. Source of these receptors: a newborn girl in good health.

Here the CDR3 DNA reads TGCGCCAGCAGCCCACGACAGGGGAGTTACTATGGCTACACCTTC. This gives the protein CASSPRQGSYYGYTF. The V call is TRBV5-1, the J call TRBJ1-2; 8 bases line up with TRBD1. The CDR3 is 15 amino acids. The V gene end was trimmed by 4 bases and the J gene end by 3 bases; junction bases not matched to a gene: 8. CDR1 is SGHRS, CDR2 YFSETQ, per germline.

This clonotype has more than one count but fewer than ten. The CDR3 loop reads CASSPELAAVNIQYF. The CDR3, as DNA: TGCGCCAGCAGCCCGGAACTAGCGGCCGTAAACATTCAGTACTTC. The rearrangement links TRBV5-1 to TRBJ2-7, with 8 bases identical to TRBD2. The J call may be in error: the DNA end matches TRBJ2-4 better. The CDR3 spans 15 residues. Germline CDR1 and CDR2: SGHRS and YFSETQ.

V usage is TRBV5-6 and J usage is TRBJ2-7; 9 bases are shared with TRBD1. Trimming cost V 4 bases and J 0 bases; bases outside gene matches: 8. The CDR3 has 16 amino acids. Germline V gene lookup returns CDR1 SGHDT and CDR2 YYEEEE. Here the CDR3 DNA reads TGTGCCAGCAGCGCCGCCGGGACAGGGTTCTCCTACGAGCAGTACTTC. Its translation is CASSAAGTGFSYEQYF.

The count of this clonotype is one. The chain combines TRBV20-1 with TRBJ2-3, with D perhaps matching TRBD2 (7 bases). This CDR3 contains 14 residues. Germline loops: CDR1 DFQATT, CDR2 SNEGSKA (reference sequence). The ends were cut back, 0 bases at V and 5 bases at J, with 12 bases in the middle. CDR3 sequence (DNA): TGCAGTGCTAGAGAGGGGGGGCCAGTAGATACGCAGTATTTT. Residues: CSAREGGPVDTQYF.

Only a few counts were recorded for this clonotype. The rearrangement links TRBV7-9 to TRBJ2-2; D is unclear. Germline-derived CDR1 and CDR2 are SEHNR and FQNEAQ (reference sequence). CDR3 length equals 13 residues. With 3 bases removed from V and 5 bases from J, the gap between germline ends came to 7 bases. CDR3 bases: TGTGCCAGCAGCTTTGCCCTAACCGGGGAGCTGTTTTTT. It translates to CASSFALTGELFF.

This rearrangement joins TRBV10-3 to TRBJ2-2; possibly TRBD1 for D (5 bases). The V and J ends lost 4 bases and 5 bases respectively, with 11 bases between them. The CDR3 loop spans 14 amino acids. Germline V gives CDR1 ENHRY, CDR2 SYGVKD. In nucleotides, the CDR3 is TGTGCCATCAGTGGAAGGGGAATGACCGGGGAGCTGTTTTTT. Protein: CAISGRGMTGELFF.

This clonotype was seen many times. J is TRBJ2-3 and V is TRBV9, with D unclear. Germline loops: CDR1 SGDLS, CDR2 YYNGEE. This CDR3 has 13 amino acids. V lost 0 bases, J lost 0 bases, and 2 bases lay in between. CDR3 in DNA: TGTGCCAGCAGCGTAGACAGCACAGATACGCAGTATTTT. Amino acid sequence: CASSVDSTDTQYF. Full variable domain (outside the CDR3, taken from reference TRBV9 and TRBJ2-3): DSGVTQTPKHLITATGQRVTLRCSPRSGDLSVYWYQQSLDQGLQFLIQYYNGEERAKGNILERFSAQQFPDLHSELNLSSLELGDSALYFCASSVDSTDTQYFGPGTRLTVL.

Written as DNA, the CDR3 is TGCAGCGGTGGTTGGCGGGGGGGAGTCGGGGAGCTGTTTTTT. It encodes CSGGWRGGVGELFF. This chain links TRBV29-1 with TRBJ2-2; 9 bases are shared with TRBD2. The CDR3 has 14 amino acids. Germline V gives CDR1 SQVTM, CDR2 ANQGSEA. Germline trimming cut 7 bases from V and 7 bases from J; bases unmatched to any gene: 10.

This clonotype was seen a handful of times. The chain has TRBV20-1 and TRBJ2-3; 7 nucleotides agree with TRBD2. The CDR3 sequence is 13 residues long. Trimming at V came to 1 base and at J to 5 bases, leaving 3 bases not matched to a gene. Germline CDR1 DFQATT, CDR2 SNEGSKA (reference sequence). CDR3 loop: CSARASGKDTQYF. CDR3 nucleotides: TGCAGTGCTAGAGCCAGCGGGAAAGATACGCAGTATTTT.